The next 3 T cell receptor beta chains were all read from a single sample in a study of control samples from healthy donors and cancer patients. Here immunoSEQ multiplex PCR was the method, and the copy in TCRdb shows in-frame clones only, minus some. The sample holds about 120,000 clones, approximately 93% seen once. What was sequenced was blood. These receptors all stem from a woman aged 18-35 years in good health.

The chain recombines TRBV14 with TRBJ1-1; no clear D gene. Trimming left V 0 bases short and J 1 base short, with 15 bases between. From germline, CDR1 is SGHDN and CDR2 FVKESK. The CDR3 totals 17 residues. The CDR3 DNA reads TGTGCCAGCAGCCAAGATCCGGGGTGGTACGGGAACACTGAAGCTTTCTTT. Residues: CASSQDPGWYGNTEAFF.

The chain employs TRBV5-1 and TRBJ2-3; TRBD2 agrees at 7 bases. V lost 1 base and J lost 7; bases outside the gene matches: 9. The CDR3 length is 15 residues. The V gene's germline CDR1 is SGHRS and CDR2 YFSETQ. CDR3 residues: CASSLQAGVGNTQYF. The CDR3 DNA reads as TGCGCCAGCAGCTTGCAGGCGGGAGTCGGGAATACGCAGTATTTT.

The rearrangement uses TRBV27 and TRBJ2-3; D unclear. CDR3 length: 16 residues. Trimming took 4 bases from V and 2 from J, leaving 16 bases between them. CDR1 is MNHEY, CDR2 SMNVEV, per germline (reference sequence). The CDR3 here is CASSSWRAKPTDTQYF. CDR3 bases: TGTGCCAGCAGTTCCTGGCGAGCCAAACCCACAGATACGCAGTATTTT.